What follows are 19 T cell receptor beta chains derived from one specimen sequenced in a study of cytomegalovirus exposure and HLA in healthy donors. The PCR ran on 60 Vbeta and 13 Jbeta primers. Some clones are missing from TCRdb's copy, which holds only in-frame ones; the method was immunoSEQ multiplex PCR. This table holds some 85,000 clones, around 81% found once. Sequencing was carried out using PBMCs. The source of these receptors is a man aged 18 to 29 in good health and CMV-seropositive.

The chain carries TRBV2 and TRBJ2-7; 10 bases line up with TRBD1. The CDR3 totals 19 residues. CDR1 SNHLY and CDR2 FYNNEI come from the germline V gene. Germline trimming cut 2 bases from V and 0 bases from J; bases unmatched to any gene: 13. CDR3 protein: CASSERWGQGKSDSYEQYF. In DNA, the CDR3 is TGTGCCAGCAGTGAACGGTGGGGACAGGGGAAAAGCGACTCCTACGAGCAGTACTTC. The complete variable domain, with remaining parts taken from reference TRBV2 and TRBJ2-7, reads EPEVTQTPSHQVTQMGQEVILRCVPISNHLYFYWYRQILGQKVEFLVSFYNNEISEKSEIFDDQFSVERPDGSNFTLKIRSTKLEDSAMYFCASSERWGQGKSDSYEQYFGPGTRLTVT.

V usage is TRBV10-2 and J usage is TRBJ2-3; 8 nucleotides align to TRBD2. Germline V gives CDR1 WSHSY, CDR2 SAAADI. V was pared by 7 bases and J by 3 bases, with 9 bases of the junction left unmatched. This CDR3 is 15 amino acids long. The chain's CDR3 is CASTWTSRGTDTQYF. The CDR3 nucleotides are TGCGCCAGCACCTGGACTAGCCGGGGGACAGATACGCAGTATTTT.

In nucleotides, the CDR3 is TGCGCCAGCAGCCTCCCGGGGGTGGGGAACACTGAAGCTTTCTTT. This translates into CASSLPGVGNTEAFF. V usage is TRBV4-1 and J usage is TRBJ1-1; TRBD1 might be the D (5 bases). CDR1 is MGHRA and CDR2 is YSYEKL in the germline V gene. This CDR3 has 15 residues. The germline V and J ends were trimmed by 4 bases and 1 base, with 13 bases remaining between them.

This rearrangement joins TRBV5-1 to TRBJ2-7; the D gene is possibly TRBD2 (5 bases). Trimming removed 2 bases from V and 5 bases from J, with 8 bases in between. The CDR3 is 12 amino acids. The germline V gene encodes CDR1 SGHRS and CDR2 YFSETQ. Here the CDR3 reads CASSFPGNEQYF. CDR3 DNA sequence: TGCGCCAGCAGCTTTCCGGGGAACGAGCAGTACTTC.

The CDR3 DNA reads as TGCAGCGTTGTCGCGGCCCACGAGCAGTACTTC. Its protein is CSVVAAHEQYF. This sequence joins TRBV29-1 and TRBJ2-7; D not resolved. Germline values: CDR1 SQVTM, CDR2 ANQGSEA. With 4 bases removed from V and 5 bases from J, the gap between germline ends came to 9 bases. This CDR3 contains 11 residues.

This rearrangement joins TRBV29-1 to TRBJ2-7; maybe TRBD1 (5 bases). The V and J ends lost 5 bases and 5 bases respectively, with 19 bases between them. Germline values: CDR1 SQVTM, CDR2 ANQGSEA. The CDR3 contains 14 residues. CDR3 in DNA: TGCAGCGTTTCAGGGCGGTTGAGAATGGACGAGCAGTACTTC. Translating gives CSVSGRLRMDEQYF.

CDR3 loop: CASSFWGREQYF. In DNA, the CDR3 is TGTGCCAGCAGTTTTTGGGGGCGCGAGCAGTACTTC. The rearrangement links TRBV27 to TRBJ2-7; D might be TRBD1 (6 bases). The V end was cut by 3 bases, the J end by 6 bases, with 9 bases between. This CDR3 has 12 amino acids. In germline, CDR1 is MNHEY, CDR2 SMNVEV (reference sequence).

The chain combines TRBV5-1 with TRBJ1-1; maybe TRBD1 (5 bases). The CDR3 contains 14 residues. The germline gives CDR1 SGHRS, CDR2 YFSETQ. V was shortened by 3 bases and J by 1 base, with 10 bases between the two germline ends. DNA of the CDR3: TGCGCCAGCAGCTCCGGGGGTAAGAACACTGAAGCTTTCTTT. Amino acids: CASSSGGKNTEAFF.

This clone appeared once. The V and J genes are TRBV2 and TRBJ2-7, with a tentative D call TRBD2 (6 bases). V shed 8 bases and J shed 6 bases, with 14 bases lying between them. This CDR3 contains 12 residues. Germline V gene data show CDR1 as SNHLY and CDR2 as FYNNEI. The CDR3 is CASRTTPGEQYF. The CDR3 DNA reads as TGTGCCAGCCGGACTACCCCCGGCGAGCAGTACTTC.

The rearrangement joins TRBV7-6 to TRBJ1-4, with 7 bases identical to TRBD1. Germline V lookup: CDR1 SGHVS, CDR2 FNYEAQ. The trim removed 4 bases at V and 1 base at J, leaving 6 bases unmatched. This CDR3 has 16 residues. The CDR3 coding sequence is TGTGCCAGCAGCTCGGACAGGCAGGGAACTAATGAAAAACTGTTTTTT. Its translation is CASSSDRQGTNEKLFF. The full variable domain, rest sourced from reference TRBV7-6 and TRBJ1-4, is GAGVSQSPRYKVTKRGQDVALRCDPISGHVSLYWYRQALGQGPEFLTYFNYEAQQDKSGLPNDRFSAERPEGSISTLTIQRTEQRDSAMYRCASSSDRQGTNEKLFFGSGTQLSVL.

The rearrangement links TRBV6-5 to TRBJ2-7, with D hard to call. The CDR3 contains 14 residues. Germline CDR1 reads MNHEY; CDR2 reads SVGAGI. Deletions cut 5 bases from V and 2 bases from J, with 13 bases between. CDR3 bases: TGTGCCAGCAGTGCTCTTCGGTCCCCCTACGAGCAGTACTTC. Residues: CASSALRSPYEQYF.

V gene TRBV7-2 combines with J gene TRBJ2-2; 8 bases align to TRBD2. The trim removed 2 bases at V and 4 bases at J, leaving 6 bases unmatched. The CDR3 has 16 residues. Per germline, CDR1 SGHTA and CDR2 FQGNSA. The CDR3 DNA is TGTGCCAGCAGCTTAATTGCGGGAGGAAGCACCGGGGAGCTGTTTTTT. This gives the protein CASSLIAGGSTGELFF.

Worth noting for this clone: Other nucleotide sequences in the sample specify the same CDR3. The chain employs TRBV27 and TRBJ2-1; D is possibly TRBD1 (6 bases). Trimming left V 3 bases short and J 5 bases short, with 8 bases between. The CDR3 extends over 13 amino acids. Germline-derived CDR1 and CDR2 are MNHEY and SMNVEV (reference sequence). The CDR3 loop reads CASSLAGDNEQFF. The DNA for the CDR3 is TGTGCCAGCAGTTTGGCAGGGGACAATGAGCAGTTCTTC.

The chain recombines TRBV19 with TRBJ1-1; maybe TRBD1 (6 bases). This CDR3 is built from 12 residues. Germline loops: CDR1 LNHDA, CDR2 SQIVND (reference sequence). Trimming removed 6 bases from V and 4 bases from J, with 9 bases in between. The CDR3 region is CASRGGATEAFF. DNA of the CDR3: TGTGCCAGTAGAGGGGGGGCCACTGAAGCTTTCTTT.

The chain employs TRBV29-1 and TRBJ2-3; TRBD2 aligns across 11 bases. Germline values: CDR1 SQVTM, CDR2 ANQGSEA. The V gene end was trimmed by 7 bases and the J gene end by 2 bases; junction bases not matched to a gene: 8. This CDR3 is 15 amino acids long. CDR3 DNA: TGCAGCGCCAGAGGGACTAGCGGATCCACAGATACGCAGTATTTT. This translates into CSARGTSGSTDTQYF.

J is TRBJ1-5 and V is TRBV16, with 10 bases that match TRBD1. The germline CDR1 and CDR2 sequences are KGHSY and FQNENV. Germline trimming cut 0 bases from V and 7 bases from J; bases unmatched to any gene: 6. CDR3 size: 16 residues. CDR3 DNA sequence: TGTGCCAGCAGCCAATCGAGGGACAGGGGTGGACAGCCCCAGCATTTT. Translation gives CASSQSRDRGGQPQHF. Combining the CDR3 with reference TRBV16 and TRBJ1-5 gives the whole variable domain GEEVAQTPKHLVRGEGQKAKLYCAPIKGHSYVFWYQQVLKNEFKFLISFQNENVFDETGMPKERFSAKCLPNSPCSLEIQATKLEDSAVYFCASSQSRDRGGQPQHFGDGTRLSIL.

The genes are TRBV10-1 and TRBJ1-1; 8 positions agree with TRBD1. Germline assignment: CDR1 WNHNN and CDR2 SYGVQD (reference sequence). The CDR3 contains 13 residues. Trimming took 6 bases from V and 4 from J; bases not matched to a gene: 4. The CDR3 region is CASSPGQGTEAFF. DNA for the CDR3: TGCGCCAGCAGCCCCGGACAGGGCACTGAAGCTTTCTTT.

This clone was detected a few times. CDR3 residues: CASSLWDSLGTDTQYF. As DNA, the CDR3 is TGCGCCAGCAGCCTCTGGGACTCGCTGGGCACAGATACGCAGTATTTT. The genes are TRBV5-1 and TRBJ2-3; possibly TRBD2 for D (6 bases). Trimming removed 4 bases at V and 1 base at J, with 16 bases between. Per germline, CDR1 SGHRS and CDR2 YFSETQ. This CDR3 spans 16 amino acids.

This clone was seen only a few times. This rearrangement joins TRBV10-3 to TRBJ1-4; no clear D gene. CDR1 and CDR2 from the germline V gene are ENHRY and SYGVKD. This CDR3 region has 13 residues. V shed 5 bases and J shed 6 bases, with 10 bases lying between them. The DNA for the CDR3 is TGTGCCATCAGTCCCACTTCGGATGAAAAACTGTTTTTT. Protein sequence: CAISPTSDEKLFF.